This paragraph reports one TCR beta chain. Its target is not known. The data are from a study of PD-1 blockade in mismatch repair-deficient tumors. The assay was immunoSEQ multiplex PCR, and TCRdb's table has in-frame clones only and misses some. The sample shows 35,000 to 40,000 clones, roughly 77% of them seen only once. Mismatch repair deficiency was confirmed in all patients, by PCR or immunohistochemistry. TCRs were sequenced from a few patients responding to pembrolizumab. Whole-study results and caveats: Tumor-resident clones, often undetectable pretreatment in blood, expanded then contracted after pembrolizumab.

This material consisted of peripheral blood, taken 4 weeks after starting pembrolizumab. The origin of this receptor is an adult with mismatch repair-deficient cancer.

The CDR3 DNA reads TGTGCCATCAGTCTGGGGGACCCCAATGAGCAGTTCTTC. This translates into CAISLGDPNEQFF. This rearrangement joins TRBV10-3 to TRBJ2-1; either TRBD1 or TRBD2 may supply D (5 bases each). The length of the CDR3 is 13 residues. V lost 5 bases and J 6 bases, leaving 11 bases between the germline ends. CDR1 is ENHRY and CDR2 is SYGVKD in the germline V gene.